These 16 T cell receptor beta chains were all obtained from the same sample, sequenced in a study of T cells in Graves' hyperthyroidism and ophthalmopathy. TCR beta CDR3 region amplification was performed from RNA transcripts. RT-PCR in the first round (using the HTBI primer set) targeted the TCR CDR3. TCRdb reprocessed the multiplex PCR reads with MiXCR, giving one entry per CDR3 protein. The repertoire holds roughly 600,000 distinct CDR3 sequences, with roughly 15% as singletons. The sequenced material came from blood. The receptors come from a woman aged 50 to 60 with Graves' ophthalmopathy.

This clonotype was counted at least ten times. This chain uses TRBV20-1 with TRBJ1-1; possibly TRBD1 for D (5 bases). This CDR3 region has 18 residues. Germline V gives CDR1 DFQATT, CDR2 SNEGSKA (reference sequence). The V gene lost 0 bases and the J gene lost 5 bases, with 25 bases spanning the gap. CDR3 sequence: CSARDSGWGRQGATEAFF. The CDR3 DNA reads as TGCAGTGCTAGAGATTCTGGGTGGGGCAGGCAGGGCGCGACTGAAGCTTTCTTT.

Ten or more counts support this clonotype. The junction departs from germline at one end; a sequencing error may be responsible. The J gene is TRBJ1-2, the V gene TRBV4-1; D is unresolved. Germline-derived CDR1 and CDR2 are MGHRA and YSYEKL. This CDR3 is built from 14 residues. CDR3 sequence (DNA): TGTGCCAGCAGCCAAGAGGATGGGAACTATGGCTACACCTTC. Translated, it gives CASSQEDGNYGYTF.

This clonotype was detected ten times or more. The V call is TRBV6-1, the J call TRBJ1-1, with D possibly matching TRBD1 (6 bases). CDR1 MNHNS and CDR2 SASEGT come from the germline V gene. CDR3 length: 13 residues. The V and J ends lost 2 bases and 4 bases respectively, with 8 bases between them. CDR3 sequence reads: CASSEQGSTEAFF. CDR3 nucleotides: TGTGCCAGCAGTGAACAGGGGTCCACTGAAGCTTTCTTT.

The sample holds many counts of this clonotype. This rearrangement joins TRBV2 to TRBJ2-2, with D perhaps TRBD1 (5 bases). This CDR3 spans 15 amino acids. In germline, CDR1 is SNHLY, CDR2 FYNNEI. V was clipped by 3 bases and J by 1 base, with 9 bases between them. The CDR3 region is CASSEGRENTGELFF. The CDR3 DNA reads TGTGCCAGCAGTGAGGGCAGGGAGAACACCGGGGAGCTGTTTTTT.

V and J are TRBV7-2 and TRBJ2-1; 10 bases align to TRBD2. Trimming cost V 6 bases and J 2 bases; bases outside gene matches: 7. The CDR3 totals 16 residues. Germline V lookup: CDR1 SGHTA, CDR2 FQGNSA. The CDR3 sequence is CASRWASGSTYNEQFF. CDR3 nucleotides: TGTGCCAGCAGGTGGGCTAGCGGGAGTACCTACAATGAGCAGTTCTTC.

This clonotype was counted between two and nine times. The chain combines TRBV25-1 with TRBJ1-1; a possible D gene is TRBD1 (6 bases). The V gene's germline CDR1 is MGHDK and CDR2 SYGVNS. Trimming took 4 bases from V and 8 from J, leaving 11 bases between them. There are 12 residues in the CDR3. CDR3 residues: CASSGGTLEAFF. The CDR3 nucleotides are TGTGCCAGCAGTGGGGGGACACTCGAAGCTTTCTTT.

In this sample, this clonotype turned up a few times. The genes are TRBV11-2 and TRBJ2-5; TRBD1 agrees at 7 bases. Germline V gene sequence: CDR1 SGHAT, CDR2 FQNNGV. The CDR3 has 19 amino acids. Germline trimming cut 1 base from V and 2 bases from J; bases unmatched to any gene: 16. The CDR3 protein is CASSLVPRSFRQGQETQYF. For the CDR3, the DNA is TGTGCCAGCAGCTTAGTACCTCGAAGCTTCAGACAGGGACAAGAGACCCAGTACTTC.

Only a few counts were recorded for this clonotype. This chain links TRBV7-2 with TRBJ2-7; TRBD1 matches at 9 bases. CDR3 size: 14 residues. Germline V lookup: CDR1 SGHTA, CDR2 FQGNSA. V lost 2 bases, J lost 6 bases, and 5 bases stayed unmatched. The CDR3 here is CASSLRGTGSEQYF. CDR3 sequence (DNA): TGTGCCAGCAGCTTACGGGGGACAGGGAGCGAGCAGTACTTC. Filled out from reference TRBV7-2 and TRBJ2-7, the complete variable domain reads GAGVSQSPSNKVTEKGKDVELRCDPISGHTALYWYRQSLGQGLEFLIYFQGNSAPDKSGLPSDRFSAERTGGSVSTLTIQRTQQEDSAVYLCASSLRGTGSEQYFGPGTRLTVT.

In its sample, this clonotype was seen many times. This chain joins TRBV10-3 and TRBJ2-7, with D hard to call. Between the trimmed V and J ends, which lost 5 bases and 2 bases, there was a span of 7 bases. The CDR3 length is 12 residues. Germline lookup yields CDR1 ENHRY and CDR2 SYGVKD. The CDR3 reads CAISTGTYEQYF. Written as DNA, the CDR3 is TGTGCCATCAGTACTGGAACCTACGAGCAGTACTTC.

The chain carries TRBV9 and TRBJ1-1, with D possibly TRBD1 on 5 matching bases. The germline V gene encodes CDR1 SGDLS and CDR2 YYNGEE. Trimming left V 1 base short and J 2 bases short, with 12 bases between. The CDR3 has 15 residues. The CDR3 loop reads CASSVSQGANTEAFF. The CDR3 DNA reads as TGTGCCAGCAGCGTAAGCCAGGGTGCCAACACTGAAGCTTTCTTT.

This clonotype has only a few counts. A read error may explain this, as a much larger clone is one base away. The chain carries TRBV28 and TRBJ2-5, with TRBD1 as a possible D gene (6 bases). CDR3 length: 15 residues. From germline, CDR1 is MDHEN and CDR2 SYDVKM. The CDR3 here is CASGLGTGPQETQYF. In nucleotides, the CDR3 is TGTGCCAGCGGTTTAGGTACAGGGCCCCAGGAGACCCAGTACTTC.

This clonotype was recorded at least ten times. The chain uses TRBV28 and TRBJ1-1, with a possible D match to TRBD1 (6 bases). The CDR3 extends over 14 amino acids. Germline loops: CDR1 MDHEN, CDR2 SYDVKM. V gave up 5 bases and J gave up 6 bases, with 16 bases separating them. The CDR3 sequence is CASSVGGGSSEAFF. Here the CDR3 DNA reads TGTGCCAGCAGTGTCGGGGGCGGAAGCTCTGAAGCTTTCTTT.

This clonotype was observed many times. This sequence joins TRBV20-1 and TRBJ2-3; possible D gene TRBD1, 5 bases. The V gene lost 6 bases and the J gene lost 2 bases, with 15 bases spanning the gap. This CDR3 is 14 amino acids long. The germline V gene encodes CDR1 DFQATT and CDR2 SNEGSKA (reference sequence). CDR3 DNA: TGCAGTGCCAGGACATCTCACAACACAGATACGCAGTATTTT. Its protein product is CSARTSHNTDTQYF.

This clonotype was seen more than once but under ten times. Written as DNA, the CDR3 is TGCGCCAGCAGCCAATCGGGACTCGTGGGCACCGGGGAGCTGTTTTTT. Translating gives CASSQSGLVGTGELFF. V gene TRBV4-3 combines with J gene TRBJ2-2, with D possibly being TRBD2 (6 bases). This CDR3 has 16 amino acids. Germline CDR1 is LGHNA and CDR2 is YSLEER. V lost 2 bases, J lost 4 bases, and 14 bases lay in between.

The chain links TRBV4-1 to TRBJ2-5; 9 nucleotides match TRBD2. Germline CDR1 and CDR2: MGHRA and YSYEKL. The CDR3 contains 17 residues. V dropped 3 bases and J dropped 4; count of bases not matched to a gene: 12. In DNA, the CDR3 is TGCGCCAGCAGCCATACCGGTAGCGGGAGCGGCGCAGAGACCCAGTACTTC. It specifies CASSHTGSGSGAETQYF.

This clonotype showed up many times. The gene calls are TRBV12-3 or TRBV12-4 and TRBJ2-5, with 9 bases fitting TRBD2. The CDR3 is made up of 13 amino acids. Trimming removed 6 bases from V and 3 bases from J; junction bases left unmatched: 2. For the CDR3, the DNA is TGTGCCAGCAGACCTAGCGGGAAAGAGACCCAGTACTTC. This sequence encodes CASRPSGKETQYF.